The rows below give T cell receptor beta chains drawn from one sample of a study of blood T cell repertoires in COVID-19. Data came from immunoSEQ multiplex PCR; TCRdb stores just in-frame clones and leaves some out. In the table there are about 220,000 clones, about four fifths of which are singletons. Sequencing was performed on peripheral blood. These receptors originate from a woman between 55 and 75 years old with acute or convalescent COVID-19. Both conserved end residues are part of each CDR3.

v_call	j_call	cdr3_length	cdr3_aa
TRBV4-2	TRBJ2-2	14	CACSGGANTGELFF
TRBV6-1	TRBJ1-1	15	CASSHTGDLNTEAFF
TRBV27	TRBJ2-7	15	CASSWGHSISYEQYF
TRBV6-5	TRBJ2-7	12	CATRQITYEQYF
TRBV2	TRBJ1-1	14	CASSFRPGDTEAFF
TRBV7-5	TRBJ2-2	18	CVRSLRQTGGDGTGELFF
TRBV18	TRBJ2-2	16	CASSPRSVGNTGELFF
TRBV28	TRBJ1-2	14	CASSSLGTPYGYTF
TRBV5-1	TRBJ1-6	15	CASSPDRLADSPLHF
TRBV3-1/TRBV3-2	TRBJ1-1	14	CASTGTVGNTEAFF
TRBV10-3	TRBJ1-1	14	CAISVGGNRGEAFF
TRBV5-6	TRBJ2-2	16	CASSLVAGVGGGELFF
TRBV7-3	TRBJ2-2	16	CASSLLGQGFVGELFF
TRBV2	TRBJ1-6	15	CASTGFLSYNSPLHF
TRBV7-9	TRBJ2-3	16	CASSPGTLPGTDTQYF
TRBV5-1	TRBJ1-3	16	CASSLPSGGFGNTIYF
TRBV19	TRBJ1-5	16	CASSIRTGKGNQPQHF
TRBV6-5	TRBJ2-5	15	CASTINEPYQETQYF
TRBV5-6	TRBJ2-1	15	CASSLPDRGRHEQFF
TRBV30	TRBJ2-1	14	CAWSSRTFYNEQFF
TRBV5-4	TRBJ1-1	15	CASSLGSAGYTEAFF
TRBV12-3/TRBV12-4	TRBJ1-2	13	CASSIGTGVGYTF
TRBV30	TRBJ2-1	15	CAWSRGLAGEGEQFF
TRBV7-6	TRBJ1-2	16	CASSLESVGREDGYTF
TRBV6-1	TRBJ2-3	17	CASSAQKVGGTTDTQYF
TRBV5-1	TRBJ2-3	18	CASSSRTSGGRGTDTQYF
TRBV5-1	TRBJ2-5	16	CASSRNGGASQETQYF
TRBV7-2	TRBJ1-3	14	CASSLGQGVNTIYF
TRBV7-2	TRBJ1-2	14	CASSFQGAGYGYTF
TRBV28	TRBJ2-5	13	CASSNRGGETQYF